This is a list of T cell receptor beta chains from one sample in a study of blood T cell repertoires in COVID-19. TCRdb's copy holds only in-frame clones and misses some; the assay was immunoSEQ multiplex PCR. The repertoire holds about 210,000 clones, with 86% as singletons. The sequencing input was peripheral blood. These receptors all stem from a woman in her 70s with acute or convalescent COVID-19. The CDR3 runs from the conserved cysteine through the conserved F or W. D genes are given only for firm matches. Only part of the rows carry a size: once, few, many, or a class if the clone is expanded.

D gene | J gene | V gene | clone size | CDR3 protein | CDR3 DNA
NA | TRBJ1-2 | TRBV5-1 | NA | CASSLEQAGRGYGYTF | TGCGCCAGCAGCTTGGAGCAGGCAGGGCGAGGTTATGGCTACACCTTC
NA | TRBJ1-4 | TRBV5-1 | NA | CASSLEGRVSEKLFF | TGCGCCAGCAGCTTGGAGGGGAGGGTTAGCGAAAAACTGTTTTTT
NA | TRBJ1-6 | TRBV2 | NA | CASKLSGVPYNSPLHF | TGTGCCAGCAAACTGTCCGGGGTTCCCTATAATTCACCCCTCCACTTT
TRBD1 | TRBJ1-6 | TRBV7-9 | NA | CASSANRGQSPLHF | TGTGCCAGCAGCGCAAACAGGGGACAATCACCCCTCCACTTT
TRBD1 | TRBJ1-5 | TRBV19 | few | CASSPSTGDRARQPQHF | TGTGCCAGTAGTCCCTCAACGGGGGACAGGGCTCGACAGCCCCAGCATTTT
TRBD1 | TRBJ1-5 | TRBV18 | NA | CASSPDRGFQPQHF | TGTGCCAGCTCACCAGACAGGGGTTTCCAGCCCCAGCATTTT
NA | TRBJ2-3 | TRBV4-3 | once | CASSQAASSIADTQYF | TGCGCCAGCAGCCAAGCCGCTTCTAGCATAGCAGATACGCAGTATTTT
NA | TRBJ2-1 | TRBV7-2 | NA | CASSSDRSFRNEQFF | TGTGCCAGCAGCTCCGACAGAAGCTTCCGAAATGAGCAGTTCTTC
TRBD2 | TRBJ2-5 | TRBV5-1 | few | CASSLATAGEETQYF | TGCGCCAGCAGCTTGGCCACCGCGGGAGAAGAGACCCAGTACTTC
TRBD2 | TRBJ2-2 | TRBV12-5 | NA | CASGLSGATGELFF | TGTGCTAGTGGTTTGAGCGGGGCCACCGGGGAGCTGTTTTTT
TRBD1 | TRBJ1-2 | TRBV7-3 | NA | CASSLSPGQGLGYTF | TGTGCCAGCAGCTTATCACCGGGACAGGGCCTTGGCTACACCTTC
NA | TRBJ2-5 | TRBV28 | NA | CASSLPAGFETQYF | TGTGCCAGCAGTTTGCCGGCGGGGTTCGAGACCCAGTACTTC
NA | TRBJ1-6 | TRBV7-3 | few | CASSLRSDQPYNSPLHF | TGTGCCAGCAGCTTACGGAGCGACCAACCGTATAATTCACCCCTCCACTTT
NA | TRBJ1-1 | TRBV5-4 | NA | CASSTPRVGGMNTEAFF | TGTGCCAGCAGCACTCCCCGGGTAGGGGGAATGAACACTGAAGCTTTCTTT
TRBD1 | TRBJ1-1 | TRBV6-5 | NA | CASTLDRVNTEAFF | TGTGCCAGCACACTAGACAGGGTGAACACTGAAGCTTTCTTT